Listed below are T cell receptor beta chains from one sample, sequenced in a study of T cell changes during pregnancy in multiple sclerosis. Assay used: immunoSEQ multiplex PCR; TCRdb lists only in-frame clones, some missing. The sample carries about 75,000 clones, around 94% recorded once. The sample consisted of CD4+ T cells from peripheral blood mononuclear cells, taken after pregnancy. These receptors were obtained from a female donor with multiple sclerosis, enrolled in a pregnancy study. Both conserved end residues are trimmed from each CDR3. D genes are given only for firm matches. Expanded clones are given a class, and other clones once, few, many or no size at all.

D | length | size | V | CDR3
TRBD2 | 13 | NA | TRBV5-1 | ASSTGLAGVREQY
TRBD2 | 16 | NA | TRBV15 | ATSRDLGLVAGANVLT
NA | 10 | NA | TRBV7-2 | ASSFSSYEQY
NA | 18 | NA | TRBV21-1 | ASSKPAGTSEKTSTDTQY
NA | 14 | NA | TRBV14 | ASSPRETGSNQPQH
TRBD1 | 12 | NA | TRBV5-1 | ASSKDRAVNEQY
TRBD1 | 12 | NA | TRBV28 | ASSLFRDRVRAF
NA | 13 | NA | TRBV19 | ASSIAPDSSYEQY
NA | 13 | once | TRBV19 | ASRDTGTANQPQH
NA | 13 | NA | TRBV6-1 | ASRNAASGANVLT
TRBD1 | 12 | NA | TRBV2 | ASSGQGGDQPQH
NA | 12 | NA | TRBV19 | ASSIVKGNQPQH
NA | 13 | NA | TRBV14 | ASSQDVEWRETQY
NA | 11 | NA | TRBV2 | ASSEEVAGGYT
TRBD1 | 11 | NA | TRBV5-1 | ASSYGQGAWAF
TRBD1 | 15 | NA | TRBV5-1 | ASSSAQGAVAHTEQY
TRBD2 | 16 | once | TRBV9 | ASSVLNGRAYGTDTQY
TRBD2 | 15 | NA | TRBV5-1 | ASSLEPSGLNTGELF
TRBD2 | 14 | NA | TRBV10-3 | AISESEASGRDEQF
NA | 11 | NA | TRBV28 | ASSQEGLNEQF